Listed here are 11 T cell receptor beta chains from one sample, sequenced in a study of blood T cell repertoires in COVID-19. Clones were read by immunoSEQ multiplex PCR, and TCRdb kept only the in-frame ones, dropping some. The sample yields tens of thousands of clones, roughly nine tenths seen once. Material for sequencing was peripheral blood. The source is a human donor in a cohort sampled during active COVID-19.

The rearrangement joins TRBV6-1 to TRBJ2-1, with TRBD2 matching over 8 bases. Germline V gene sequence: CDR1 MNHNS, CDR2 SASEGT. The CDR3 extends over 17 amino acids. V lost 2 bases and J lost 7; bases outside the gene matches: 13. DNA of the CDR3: TGTGCCAGCAGTGAATCCCCGGGACTAGTGGACGGGAATGAGCAGTTCTTC. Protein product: CASSESPGLVDGNEQFF.

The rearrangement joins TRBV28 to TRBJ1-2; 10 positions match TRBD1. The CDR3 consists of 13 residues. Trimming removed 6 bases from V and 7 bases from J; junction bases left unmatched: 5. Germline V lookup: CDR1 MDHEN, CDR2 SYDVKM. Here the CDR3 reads CASRPGQGGGYTF. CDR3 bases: TGTGCCAGCAGACCTGGACAGGGGGGTGGCTACACCTTC.

The CDR3 is CATSRSGQGRNTEAFF. CDR3 sequence (DNA): TGTGCCACCAGCAGATCGGGACAGGGTCGGAACACTGAAGCTTTCTTT. The rearrangement links TRBV15 to TRBJ1-1, with 9 nucleotides matching TRBD1. The CDR3 loop spans 16 amino acids. V shed 2 bases and J 1 base; nucleotides not matched to a gene: 5. CDR1 and CDR2 (germline): LNHNV, YYDKDF (reference sequence).

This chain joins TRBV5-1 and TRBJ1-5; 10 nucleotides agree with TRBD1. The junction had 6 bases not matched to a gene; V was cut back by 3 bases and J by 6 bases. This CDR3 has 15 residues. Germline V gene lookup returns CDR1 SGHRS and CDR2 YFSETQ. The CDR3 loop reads CASSSGQGKGQPQHF. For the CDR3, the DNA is TGCGCCAGCAGCTCGGGACAGGGGAAAGGTCAGCCCCAGCATTTT. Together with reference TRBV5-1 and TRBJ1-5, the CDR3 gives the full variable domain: KAGVTQTPRYLIKTRGQQVTLSCSPISGHRSVSWYQQTPGQGLQFLFEYFSETQRNKGNFPGRFSGRQFSNSRSEMNVSTLELGDSALYLCASSSGQGKGQPQHFGDGTRLSIL.

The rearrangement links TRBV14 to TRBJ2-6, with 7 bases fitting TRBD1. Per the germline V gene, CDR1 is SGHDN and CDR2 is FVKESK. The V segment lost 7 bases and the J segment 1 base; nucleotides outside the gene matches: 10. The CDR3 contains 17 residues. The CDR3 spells CASTPGQFSSGANVLTF. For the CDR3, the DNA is TGTGCCAGCACCCCGGGACAGTTCTCGTCTGGGGCCAACGTCCTGACTTTC. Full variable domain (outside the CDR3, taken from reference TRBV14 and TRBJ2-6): EAGVTQFPSHSVIEKGQTVTLRCDPISGHDNLYWYRRVMGKEIKFLLHFVKESKQDESGMPNNRFLAERTGGTYSTLKVQPAELEDSGVYFCASTPGQFSSGANVLTFGAGSRLTVL.

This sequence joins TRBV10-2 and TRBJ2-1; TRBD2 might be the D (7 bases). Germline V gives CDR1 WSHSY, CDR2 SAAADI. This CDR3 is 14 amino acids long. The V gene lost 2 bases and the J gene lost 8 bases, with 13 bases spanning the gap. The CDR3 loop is CASSEGREGDEQFF. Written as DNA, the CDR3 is TGCGCCAGCAGTGAGGGTAGGGAGGGGGATGAGCAGTTCTTC.

The CDR3 here is CSASSGGFPGELFF. CDR3 sequence (DNA): TGCAGTGCTAGTTCGGGGGGCTTCCCCGGGGAGCTGTTTTTT. The J gene is TRBJ2-2, the V gene TRBV20-1, with a weak D call TRBD2 (7 bases). Germline-derived CDR1 and CDR2 are DFQATT and SNEGSKA (reference sequence). The CDR3 is 14 residues long. V lost 3 bases and J 6 bases, leaving 14 bases between the germline ends.

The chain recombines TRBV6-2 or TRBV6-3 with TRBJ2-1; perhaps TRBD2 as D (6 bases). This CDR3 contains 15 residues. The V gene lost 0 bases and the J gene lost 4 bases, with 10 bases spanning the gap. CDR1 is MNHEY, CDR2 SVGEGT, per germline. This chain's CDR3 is CASSYSLAPYNEQFF. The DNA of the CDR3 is TGTGCCAGCAGTTACTCCCTAGCGCCTTACAATGAGCAGTTCTTC.

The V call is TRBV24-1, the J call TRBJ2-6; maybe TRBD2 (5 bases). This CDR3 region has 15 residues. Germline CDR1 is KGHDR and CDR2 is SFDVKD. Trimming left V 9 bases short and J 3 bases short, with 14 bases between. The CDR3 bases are TGTGCCACCGGGGAGTTGAGCTTTGGGGCCAACGTCCTGACTTTC. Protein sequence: CATGELSFGANVLTF.

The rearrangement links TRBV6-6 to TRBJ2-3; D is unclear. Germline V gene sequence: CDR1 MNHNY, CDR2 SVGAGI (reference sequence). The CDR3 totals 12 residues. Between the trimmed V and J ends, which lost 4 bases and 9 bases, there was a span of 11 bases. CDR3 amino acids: CASSSVFVTQYF. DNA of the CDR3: TGTGCCAGCAGTTCGGTTTTCGTGACGCAGTATTTT.

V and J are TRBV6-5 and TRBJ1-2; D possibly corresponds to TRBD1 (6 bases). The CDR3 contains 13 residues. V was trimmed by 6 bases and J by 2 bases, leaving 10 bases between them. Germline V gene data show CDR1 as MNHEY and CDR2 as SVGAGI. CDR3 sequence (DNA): TGTGCCAGCAGGGTCGACAGGAACTATGGCTACACCTTC. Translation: CASRVDRNYGYTF.